These 14 T cell receptor beta chains originate from one sample sequenced in a study of graft-versus-host responses after intestinal transplantation. These TCRs' antigens remain unknown. Libraries were prepared by immunoSEQ multiplex PCR; TCRdb keeps only in-frame clonotypes and omits some of them. The table shows 80,000 to 100,000 clones, with approximately 87% occurring only once. Sequences were derived from unstimulated CD4+ T cells sorted from spleen or lymph node cells, sampled before intestinal transplant. The source is a human donor who received an intestinal transplant.

The rearrangement joins TRBV7-9 to TRBJ2-2; the match to TRBD2 covers 7 bases. With 3 bases clipped from V and 4 bases from J, the junction kept 2 bases outside the gene matches. The CDR3 is 14 residues long. Germline V lookup: CDR1 SEHNR, CDR2 FQNEAQ (reference sequence). This CDR3 reads CASSFRGGTGELFF. The CDR3, as DNA: TGTGCCAGCAGCTTCCGCGGGGGCACCGGGGAGCTGTTTTTT.

The V gene is TRBV5-1, the J gene TRBJ2-7; weak D call: TRBD2 (5 bases). V shed 2 bases and J shed 7 bases, with 7 bases lying between them. The CDR3 runs 11 residues. Germline V gives CDR1 SGHRS, CDR2 YFSETQ. DNA for the CDR3: TGCGCCAGCAGCTTCCGGGGTGAGCAGTACTTC. Translation gives CASSFRGEQYF.

The V gene is TRBV11-2, the J gene TRBJ1-1; D gene unclear. Per germline, CDR1 SGHAT and CDR2 FQNNGV. The CDR3 extends over 14 amino acids. V lost 7 bases and J 4 bases, leaving 16 bases between the germline ends. The CDR3 nucleotides read TGTGCCAGCATCACAGTCGGGGAGGGCACTGAAGCTTTCTTT. It codes for CASITVGEGTEAFF.

The V and J genes are TRBV9 and TRBJ1-6, with TRBD1 identical over 7 bases. Germline V gene data show CDR1 as SGDLS and CDR2 as YYNGEE. The trim removed 0 bases at V and 7 bases at J, leaving 4 bases unmatched. The CDR3 covers 15 residues. CDR3 in DNA: TGTGCCAGCAGCGTAGGAGAGACAGGGAATTCACCCCTCCACTTT. Translating it yields CASSVGETGNSPLHF.

The J gene is TRBJ2-2, the V gene TRBV25-1; tentative D call: TRBD1 (5 bases). The V gene lost 6 bases and the J gene lost 1 base, with 12 bases spanning the gap. Germline V gene sequence: CDR1 MGHDK, CDR2 SYGVNS. This CDR3 contains 15 residues. DNA of the CDR3: TGTGCCAGCAGGGACACTCGGGTGAACACCGGGGAGCTGTTTTTT. Protein sequence: CASRDTRVNTGELFF.

This chain uses TRBV20-1 with TRBJ2-7; D call uncertain. The CDR3 loop spans 10 amino acids. Germline loops: CDR1 DFQATT, CDR2 SNEGSKA (reference sequence). Deletions cut 5 bases from V and 3 bases from J, with 5 bases between. The CDR3 DNA is TGCAGTGCTGGCGGCTACGAGCAGTACTTC. Protein sequence: CSAGGYEQYF.

The chain links TRBV18 to TRBJ2-3; TRBD1 is a possible D gene (6 bases). The CDR3 is 16 residues long. Germline V gene data show CDR1 as KGHSH and CDR2 as LQKENI. Trimming shortened V by 1 base and J by 1 base, and 12 bases separated the two germline ends. Here the CDR3 reads CASSPQQGRGTDTQYF. CDR3 nucleotide sequence: TGTGCCAGCTCACCACAACAGGGCCGGGGCACAGATACGCAGTATTTT.

The gene calls are TRBV5-6 and TRBJ1-2, with 7 positions matching TRBD1. The CDR3 sequence is 16 residues long. Germline CDR1 is SGHDT and CDR2 is YYEEEE. With 0 bases clipped from V and 0 bases from J, the junction kept 5 bases outside the gene matches. CDR3 nucleotides: TGTGCCAGCAGCTTGGGGGACAGCTATTCTAACTATGGCTACACCTTC. Its protein is CASSLGDSYSNYGYTF.

V gene TRBV4-1 combines with J gene TRBJ2-7; weak D call: TRBD1 (6 bases). The germline V gene encodes CDR1 MGHRA and CDR2 YSYEKL. The V gene lost 0 bases and the J gene lost 5 bases, with 11 bases spanning the gap. The CDR3 is made up of 14 amino acids. The CDR3 sequence: CASSQEQGTHEQYF. In nucleotides, the CDR3 is TGCGCCAGCAGCCAAGAACAGGGTACCCACGAGCAGTACTTC.

This clone has a handful of counts. The chain couples TRBV4-1 to TRBJ1-1; the D gene is possibly TRBD1 (6 bases). This CDR3 comprises 14 residues. In germline, CDR1 is MGHRA, CDR2 YSYEKL. Trimming removed 3 bases at V and 1 base at J, with 9 bases between. CDR3 sequence reads: CASSHVDRNTEAFF. The CDR3 DNA sequence: TGCGCCAGCAGCCATGTGGACAGGAACACTGAAGCTTTCTTT.

V gene TRBV27 combines with J gene TRBJ2-1; D is perhaps TRBD1 (6 bases). The ends were cut back, 4 bases at V and 3 bases at J, with 19 bases in the middle. Germline lookup yields CDR1 MNHEY and CDR2 SMNVEV (reference sequence). The CDR3 length is 17 residues. This chain's CDR3 is CASSSRTGPNSYNEQFF. CDR3 DNA: TGTGCCAGCAGTTCCCGAACAGGGCCCAACAGCTACAATGAGCAGTTCTTC.

In DNA form, the CDR3 reads TGTGCCAGCAGCTTGAAGGACTCCTATGGCTACACCTTC. It translates to CASSLKDSYGYTF. The chain recombines TRBV5-6 with TRBJ1-2; D remains ambiguous. Germline CDR1 reads SGHDT; CDR2 reads YYEEEE. The CDR3 contains 13 residues. V was shortened by 1 base and J by 4 bases, with 8 bases between the two germline ends.

The chain employs TRBV4-2 and TRBJ2-1; D may be TRBD2 (6 bases). Germline V lookup: CDR1 LGHNA, CDR2 YNFKEQ. This CDR3 region has 18 residues. V lost 3 bases and J 0 bases, leaving 18 bases between the germline ends. The CDR3 nucleotides are TGTGCCAGCAGCCATATCGGGTCCGGGGGAATCTCCTACAATGAGCAGTTCTTC. This sequence encodes CASSHIGSGGISYNEQFF.

This chain links TRBV6-1 with TRBJ1-1; D ambiguous. The CDR3 spans 15 residues. Germline V CDR1 and CDR2: MNHNS, SASEGT. Trimming stripped 4 bases from V and 0 bases from J, with 12 bases between. The CDR3 reads CASSALERVNTEAFF. In nucleotides, the CDR3 is TGTGCCAGCAGTGCCCTCGAACGGGTGAACACTGAAGCTTTCTTT.